This TCR beta chain was sequenced during a study of blood T cell repertoires in COVID-19. Study-level information: COVID-19 samples, acute and convalescent, were from the United States, Italy and Spain. Sources were T cells, B-cell-depleted T cells, or PBMCs; the material itself was cDNA or gDNA.

The germline gives CDR1 LNHNV, CDR2 YYDKDF (reference sequence). The ends were cut back, 0 bases at V and 5 bases at J, with 10 bases in the middle. This CDR3 contains 14 residues. The authors' processing: Quantification of nucleated cells was approximated via reference gene primer amplification. Clones were sequenced by immunoSEQ multiplex PCR, and TCRdb holds only the in-frame ones, with some missing. The V and J calls and the clone size are those of that table, but D and trimming were determined from the DNA. The profile shows over 65,000 clones, roughly 86% of them singletons. The sequence came from a human donor in a cohort sampled during active COVID-19. The sample consisted of peripheral blood. The V and J genes are TRBV15 and TRBJ1-2; D gene uncertain. Written as DNA, the CDR3 is TGTGCCACCAGCAGAGATCGGCAGGCGTATGGCTACACCTTC. It yields the protein CATSRDRQAYGYTF.